The TCR beta chain under discussion was sequenced for a study of T cell changes during pregnancy in multiple sclerosis. Here immunoSEQ multiplex PCR was the method, and the copy in TCRdb shows in-frame clones only, minus some. The sample contains some 28,000 clones, about 93% of which appear only once. Trimming took 11 bases from V and 2 from J, leaving 15 bases between them. The CDR3 loop spans 13 amino acids. Germline V gene sequence: CDR1 MNHEY, CDR2 SVGAGI. The chain recombines TRBV6-5 with TRBJ1-2, with TRBD1 as a possible D gene (5 bases). The material was CD4+ T cells from peripheral blood mononuclear cells, obtained after pregnancy. This TCR was sampled from a female donor with multiple sclerosis, enrolled in a pregnancy study. This CDR3 is CACRGSGNYGYTF. The CDR3 DNA is TGTGCCTGTCGGGGGTCCGGGAACTATGGCTACACCTTC.